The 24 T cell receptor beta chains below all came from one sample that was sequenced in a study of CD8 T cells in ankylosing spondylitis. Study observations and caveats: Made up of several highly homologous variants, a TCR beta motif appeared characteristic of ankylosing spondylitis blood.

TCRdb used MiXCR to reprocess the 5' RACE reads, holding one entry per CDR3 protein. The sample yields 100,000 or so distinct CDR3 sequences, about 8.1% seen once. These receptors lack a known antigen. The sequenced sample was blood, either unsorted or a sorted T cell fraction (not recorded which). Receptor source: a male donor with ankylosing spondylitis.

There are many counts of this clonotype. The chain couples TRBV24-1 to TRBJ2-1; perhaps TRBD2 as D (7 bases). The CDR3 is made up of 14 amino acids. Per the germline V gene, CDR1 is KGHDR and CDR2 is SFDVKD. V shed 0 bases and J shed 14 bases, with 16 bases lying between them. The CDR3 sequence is CATSDLQRGGGEFF. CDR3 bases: TGTGCCACCAGTGATTTGCAGAGGGGGGGAGGTGAGTTCTTC.

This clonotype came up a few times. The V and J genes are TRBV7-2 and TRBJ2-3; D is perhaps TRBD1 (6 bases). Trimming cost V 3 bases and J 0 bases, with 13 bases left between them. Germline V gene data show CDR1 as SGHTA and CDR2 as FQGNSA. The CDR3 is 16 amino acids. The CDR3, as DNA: TGTGCCAGCAGCTTCAGGGGACGACTTAGCACAGATACGCAGTATTTT. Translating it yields CASSFRGRLSTDTQYF.

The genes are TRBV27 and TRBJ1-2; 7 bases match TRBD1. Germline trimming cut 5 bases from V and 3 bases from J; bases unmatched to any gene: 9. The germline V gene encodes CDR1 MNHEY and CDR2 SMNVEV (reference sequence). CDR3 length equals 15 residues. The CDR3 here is CASSPRRGIDYGYTF. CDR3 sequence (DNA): TGTGCCAGCAGTCCCCGCAGGGGGATAGACTATGGCTACACCTTC.

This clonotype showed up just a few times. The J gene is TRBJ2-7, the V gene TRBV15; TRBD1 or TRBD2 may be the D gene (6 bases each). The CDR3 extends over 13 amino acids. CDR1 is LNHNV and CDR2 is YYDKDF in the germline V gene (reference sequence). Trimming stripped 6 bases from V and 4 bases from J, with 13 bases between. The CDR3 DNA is TGTGCCACCAGAGACGGGGGCAGGTACGAGCAGTACTTC. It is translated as CATRDGGRYEQYF.

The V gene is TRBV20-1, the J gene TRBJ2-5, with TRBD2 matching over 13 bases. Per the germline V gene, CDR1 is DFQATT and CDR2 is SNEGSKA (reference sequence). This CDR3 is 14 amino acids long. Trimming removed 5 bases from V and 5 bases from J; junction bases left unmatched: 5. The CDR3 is CSASGTSGKETQYF. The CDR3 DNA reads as TGCAGTGCTTCCGGGACTAGCGGGAAGGAGACCCAGTACTTC.

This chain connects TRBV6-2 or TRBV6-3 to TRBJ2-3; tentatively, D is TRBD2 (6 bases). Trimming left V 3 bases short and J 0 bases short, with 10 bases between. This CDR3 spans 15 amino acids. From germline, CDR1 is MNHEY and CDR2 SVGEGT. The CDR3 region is CASSYFSGSTDTQYF. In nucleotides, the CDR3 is TGTGCCAGCAGTTATTTTAGCGGAAGCACAGATACGCAGTATTTT.

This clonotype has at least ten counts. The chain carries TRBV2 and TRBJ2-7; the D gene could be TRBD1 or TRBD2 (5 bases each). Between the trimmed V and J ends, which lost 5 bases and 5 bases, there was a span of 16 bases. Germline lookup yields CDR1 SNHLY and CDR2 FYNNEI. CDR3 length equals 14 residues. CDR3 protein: CASSLGDLRNEQYV. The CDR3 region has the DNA TGTGCCAGCAGTTTAGGGGACCTCCGGAACGAGCAGTACGTC.

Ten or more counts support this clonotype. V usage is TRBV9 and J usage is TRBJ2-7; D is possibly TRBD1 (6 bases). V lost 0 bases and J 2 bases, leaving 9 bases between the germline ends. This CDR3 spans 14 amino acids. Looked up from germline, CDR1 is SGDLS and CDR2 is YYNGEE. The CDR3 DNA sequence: TGTGCCAGCAGCGTAGAGGACAGACCCTACGAGCAGTACTTC. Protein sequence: CASSVEDRPYEQYF.

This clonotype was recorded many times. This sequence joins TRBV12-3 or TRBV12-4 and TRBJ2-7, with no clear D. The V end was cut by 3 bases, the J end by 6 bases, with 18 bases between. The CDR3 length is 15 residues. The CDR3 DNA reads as TGTGCCAGCAGTTTGTTCGCGTCGCCCTCGATCGAGCAGTACTTC. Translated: CASSLFASPSIEQYF.

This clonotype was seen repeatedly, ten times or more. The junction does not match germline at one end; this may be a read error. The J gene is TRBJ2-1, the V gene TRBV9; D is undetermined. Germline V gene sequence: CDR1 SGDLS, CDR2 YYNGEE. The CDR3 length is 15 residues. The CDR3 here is CASSAFRSSYNEQFF. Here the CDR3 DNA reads TGTGCTAGCAGCGCCTTTCGGAGCTCCTACAATGAGCAGTTCTTC.

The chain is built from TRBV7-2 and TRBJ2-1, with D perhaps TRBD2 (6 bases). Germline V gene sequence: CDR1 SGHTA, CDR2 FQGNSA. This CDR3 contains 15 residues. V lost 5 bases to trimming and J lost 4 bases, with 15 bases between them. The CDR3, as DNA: TGTGCCAGCAGCCCAATTTGGGCGGGGTACAATGAGCAGTTCTTC. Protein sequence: CASSPIWAGYNEQFF.

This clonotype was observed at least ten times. CDR3 bases: TGTGCCAGCAGAACTGGACTAGCTGACAATGAGCAGTTCTTC. It codes for CASRTGLADNEQFF. The chain carries TRBV11-2 and TRBJ2-1; 8 bases agree with TRBD2. Germline V gene lookup returns CDR1 SGHAT and CDR2 FQNNGV. The CDR3 contains 14 residues. Unmatched junction bases numbered 6, after V lost 6 bases and J lost 5 bases.

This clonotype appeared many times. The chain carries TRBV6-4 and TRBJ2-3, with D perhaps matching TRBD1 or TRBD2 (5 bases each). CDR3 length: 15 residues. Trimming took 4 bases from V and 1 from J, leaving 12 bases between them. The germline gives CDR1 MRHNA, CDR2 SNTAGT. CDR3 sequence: CASSASGSGTDTQYF. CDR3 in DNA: TGTGCCAGCAGTGCGTCAGGGAGTGGCACAGATACGCAGTATTTT.

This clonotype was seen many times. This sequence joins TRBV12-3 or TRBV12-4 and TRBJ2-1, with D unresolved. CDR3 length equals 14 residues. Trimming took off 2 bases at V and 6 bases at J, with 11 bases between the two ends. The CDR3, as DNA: TGTGCCAGCAGTTTAAACGCCTTGGCCAATGAGCAGTTCTTC. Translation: CASSLNALANEQFF.

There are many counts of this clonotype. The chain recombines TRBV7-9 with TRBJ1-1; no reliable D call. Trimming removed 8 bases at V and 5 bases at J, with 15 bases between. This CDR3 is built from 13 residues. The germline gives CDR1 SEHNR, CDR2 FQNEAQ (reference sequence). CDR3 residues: CASQQEGGTEAFF. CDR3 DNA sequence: TGTGCCAGCCAGCAGGAGGGAGGAACTGAAGCTTTCTTT. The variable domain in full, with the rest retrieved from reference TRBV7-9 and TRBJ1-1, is DTGVSQNPRHKITKRGQNVTFRCDPISEHNRLYWYRQTLGQGPEFLTYFQNEAQLEKSRLLSDRFSAERPKGSFSTLEIQRTEQGDSAMYLCASQQEGGTEAFFGQGTRLTVV.

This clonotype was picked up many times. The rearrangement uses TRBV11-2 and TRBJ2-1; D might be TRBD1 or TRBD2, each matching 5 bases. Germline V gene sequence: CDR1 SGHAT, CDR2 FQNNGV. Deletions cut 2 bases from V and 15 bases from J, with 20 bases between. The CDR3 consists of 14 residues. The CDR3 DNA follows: TGTGCCAGCAGCTTATTCCGGGACGACTTGATGGTGTTCTTC. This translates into CASSLFRDDLMVFF. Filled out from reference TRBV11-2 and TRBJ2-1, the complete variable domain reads EAGVAQSPRYKIIEKRQSVAFWCNPISGHATLYWYQQILGQGPKLLIQFQNNGVVDDSQLPKDRFSAERLKGVDSTLKIQPAKLEDSAVYLCASSLFRDDLMVFFGPGTRLTVL.

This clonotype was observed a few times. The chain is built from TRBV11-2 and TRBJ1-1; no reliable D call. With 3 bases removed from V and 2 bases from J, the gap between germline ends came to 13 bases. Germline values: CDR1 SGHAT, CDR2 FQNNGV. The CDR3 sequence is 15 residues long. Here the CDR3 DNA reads TGTGCCAGCAGCTTTTCGACATCACCCAACACTGAAGCTTTCTTT. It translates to CASSFSTSPNTEAFF.

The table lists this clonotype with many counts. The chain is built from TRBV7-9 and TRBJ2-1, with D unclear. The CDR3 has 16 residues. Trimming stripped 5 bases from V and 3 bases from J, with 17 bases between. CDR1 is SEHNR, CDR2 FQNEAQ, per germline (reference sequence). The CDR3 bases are TGTGCCAGCAGCCATACAGCAACCAAAGTCTACAATGAGCAGTTCTTC. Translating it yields CASSHTATKVYNEQFF.

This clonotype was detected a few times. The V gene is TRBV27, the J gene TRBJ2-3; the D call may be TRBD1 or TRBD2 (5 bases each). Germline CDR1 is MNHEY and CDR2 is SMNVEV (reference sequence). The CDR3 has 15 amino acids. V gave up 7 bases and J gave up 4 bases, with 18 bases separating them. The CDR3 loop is CASNLQGNGADTQYF. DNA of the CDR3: TGTGCCAGCAACCTCCAGGGTAACGGGGCAGATACGCAGTATTTT.

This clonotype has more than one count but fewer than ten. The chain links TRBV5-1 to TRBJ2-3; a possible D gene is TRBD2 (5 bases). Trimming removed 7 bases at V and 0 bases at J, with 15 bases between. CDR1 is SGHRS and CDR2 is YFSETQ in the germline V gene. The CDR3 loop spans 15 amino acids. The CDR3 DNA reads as TGCGCCAGCTGGGAGAACGGTTATAGCACAGATACGCAGTATTTT. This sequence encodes CASWENGYSTDTQYF.

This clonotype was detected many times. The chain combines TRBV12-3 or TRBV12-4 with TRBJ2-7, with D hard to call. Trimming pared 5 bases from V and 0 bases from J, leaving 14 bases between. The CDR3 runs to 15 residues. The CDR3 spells CASSPSPTFSYEQYF. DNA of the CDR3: TGTGCCAGCAGTCCCTCCCCCACCTTCTCCTACGAGCAGTACTTC.

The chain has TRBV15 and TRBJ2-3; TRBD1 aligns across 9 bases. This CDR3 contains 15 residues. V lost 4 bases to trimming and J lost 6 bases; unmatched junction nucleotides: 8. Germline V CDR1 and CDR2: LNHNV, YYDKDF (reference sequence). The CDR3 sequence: CATSIYGTGYDTQYF. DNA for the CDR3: TGTGCCACCAGCATTTACGGGACAGGGTACGATACGCAGTATTTT.

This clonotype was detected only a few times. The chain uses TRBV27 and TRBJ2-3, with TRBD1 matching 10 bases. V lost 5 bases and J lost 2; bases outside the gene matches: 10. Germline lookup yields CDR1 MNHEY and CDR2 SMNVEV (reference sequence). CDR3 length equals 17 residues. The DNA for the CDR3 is TGTGCCAGCAGTCCTGACAGGGGGCGCCTAGACACAGATACGCAGTATTTT. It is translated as CASSPDRGRLDTDTQYF.

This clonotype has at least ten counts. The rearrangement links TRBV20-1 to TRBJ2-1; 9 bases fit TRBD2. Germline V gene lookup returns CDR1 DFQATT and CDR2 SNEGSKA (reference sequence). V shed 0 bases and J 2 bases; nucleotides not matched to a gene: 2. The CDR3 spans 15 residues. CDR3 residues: CSARDLAGPYNEQFF. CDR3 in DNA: TGCAGTGCTAGAGATCTAGCGGGACCCTACAATGAGCAGTTCTTC.